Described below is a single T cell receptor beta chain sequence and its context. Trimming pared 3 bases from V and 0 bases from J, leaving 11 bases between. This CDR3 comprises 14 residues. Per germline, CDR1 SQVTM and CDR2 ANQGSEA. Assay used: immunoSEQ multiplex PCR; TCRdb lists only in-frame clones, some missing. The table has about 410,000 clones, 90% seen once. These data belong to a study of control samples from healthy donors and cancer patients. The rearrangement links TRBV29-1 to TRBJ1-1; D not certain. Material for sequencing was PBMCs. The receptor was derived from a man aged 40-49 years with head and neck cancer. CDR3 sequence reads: CSVDRSGVNTEAFF. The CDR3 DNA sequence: TGCAGCGTTGATAGGTCAGGAGTGAACACTGAAGCTTTCTTT.